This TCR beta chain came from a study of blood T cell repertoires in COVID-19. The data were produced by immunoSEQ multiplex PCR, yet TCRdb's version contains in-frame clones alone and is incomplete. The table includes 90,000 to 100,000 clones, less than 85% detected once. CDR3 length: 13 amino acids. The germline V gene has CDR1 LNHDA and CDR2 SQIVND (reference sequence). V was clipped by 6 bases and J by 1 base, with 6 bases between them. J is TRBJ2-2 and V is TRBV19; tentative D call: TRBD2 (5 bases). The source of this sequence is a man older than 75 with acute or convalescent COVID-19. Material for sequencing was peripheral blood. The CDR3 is CASRGRNTGELFF. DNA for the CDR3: TGTGCCAGTAGGGGGAGGAACACCGGGGAGCTGTTTTTT.